The present T cell receptor beta chain was sequenced within a study of blood T cell repertoires in COVID-19 (dated by TCRdb to 2020 to 2022). As for the study more broadly: Collaborator samples came from the United States, Italy and Spain and covered acute and convalescent phases of COVID-19. Samples came from the ongoing ImmuneRACE study (first 160 participants) plus 1,254 subjects from 6 global collaborators. Where available, HLA class I and class II types were taken from metadata supplied by the sample provider and were not determined by assay-based typing. Nearly every sample came with metadata listing a de-identified subject ID, COVID-19 status, age in years and sex. Deeply sampled blood TCRbeta repertoires from subjects exposed to, actively infected with, or recovered from COVID-19 were included in the dataset. The repertoires were made available in a free public database intended to serve as a resource for research on the immune response to SARS-CoV-2. The prospective study material was composed of cDNA or gDNA derived from T cells, B-cell-depleted T cells, or PBMCs.

TCRbeta CDR3 regions were amplified from genomic DNA by means of the immunoSEQ Assay, a bias-controlled multiplex PCR. Concerning the study's data processing: The number of nucleated cells in each sample was estimated by amplification of reference gene primers within the assay. Sequence reads were collapsed and filtered to measure the absolute abundance of every unique TCRbeta CDR3 rearrangement. For each sample, productive Simpson clonality was calculated as the square root of Simpson's diversity index across productive rearrangements. TCRdb's version of the immuneACCESS table is confined to in-frame rearrangements and falls short of the full clone set. An unresolved V gene accounts for under half of the shortfall where checked; the remainder is of unknown origin. V, J and clone size reflect that table, while D and trimming were determined from the DNA. For this sample there are roughly 130,000 clones; approximately 80% appear just once. Clones ranked in the top ten supply approximately 2% of the sample.

Comment on this clone: Which antigen it targets is not known. The sample holds no much larger clone one base away, and base qualities are not on file.

The paper as a whole reports these results and caveats: Clinical and demographic metadata were provided uncurated, with the amount varying by source and participant.

Trimming accounts for 3 bases at V and 2 bases at J, while the number of junction bases matched to no gene is 4. As encoded in the germline V gene, CDR1 is SGDLS while CDR2 is YYNGEE. From the cysteine through the phenylalanine, the CDR3 covers 14 amino acids. Solely the CDR3 DNA is kept, with 42 bases framed from the first base. Whole blood was collected in K2EDTA tubes by collaborating institutions according to the institutions' own protocols. Collaborator samples were shipped for TCRbeta analysis as frozen whole blood, isolated PBMCs, or DNA extracted from either sample type. The receptor chain draws on TRBV9 and TRBJ2-7; TRBD2 agrees with 8 junctional bases. Sequencing was performed on peripheral blood. The clonotype was recovered from a man between 65 and 79 years old with acute or convalescent COVID-19. The CDR3 protein sequence reads: CASSAGLEAYEQYF. The nucleotide sequence is TGTGCCAGCAGCGCGGGACTAGAGGCCTACGAGCAGTACTTC.